This entry lists 2 T cell receptor beta chains sequenced from one sample in a study of beta chain features in type 1 diabetes. The sequenced template was cDNA made from the entire isolated RNA. Repertoires were generated with immunoSEQ multiplex PCR, while TCRdb's copy carries only in-frame clones and drops some. The sample yields under 800,000 clones, less than 20% seen once. Input material: naive CD4+ T cells from blood. The receptors originated from a young man in good health.

This clone has a handful of counts. The chain uses TRBV6-6 and TRBJ2-1, with D tentatively TRBD2 (6 bases). V shed 8 bases and J shed 8 bases, with 22 bases lying between them. The CDR3 has 15 residues. Germline-derived CDR1 and CDR2 are MNHNY and SVGAGI (reference sequence). The CDR3 region has the DNA TGTGCCAGCCGAGACTTGGGGGGATCGGGAGATGAGCAGTTCTTC. Protein: CASRDLGGSGDEQFF.

This clone appeared a few times. This sequence joins TRBV7-9 and TRBJ2-7; 9 nucleotides match TRBD1. This CDR3 contains 17 residues. Trimming took 5 bases from V and 5 from J; bases not matched to a gene: 16. Per germline, CDR1 SEHNR and CDR2 FQNEAQ (reference sequence). As DNA, the CDR3 is TGTGCCAGCAGCGCTCTGGGGGCGGACAGGGGTCCCAACGAGCAGTACTTC. Translation: CASSALGADRGPNEQYF.